Listed below are T cell receptor beta chains from one sample, sequenced in a study of vaccination and CD4 T cells after COVID-19. MiXCR was run by TCRdb on the PCR reads, yielding one entry per CDR3 protein. This sample has about 12,000 distinct CDR3 sequences, with roughly 55% found just once. These receptors have no known antigen. Sequenced input: CD4+ T cells from blood, cultured in vitro. The receptors derive from a human donor who had recovered from COVID-19. CDR3s include the opening cysteine and the closing phenylalanine or tryptophan. A D gene is named only where the DNA matches it firmly. Size is omitted from some rows. Given values are once, few, many or a class for expanded clones.

v_call	j_call	d_call	clone_size	cdr3_nt	cdr3_aa
TRBV6-5	TRBJ2-7	NA	NA	TGTGCCAGCAGTTACTCGATTTCGCCCTTCTACGAGCAGTACTTC	CASSYSISPFYEQYF
TRBV27	TRBJ2-4	NA	few	TGTGCCAGCAGTACCTACCCGGGCCCTAGGTACTTC	CASSTYPGPRYF
TRBV20-1	TRBJ1-3	TRBD1	NA	TGCAGTGCTGTAACCGGGACAGGGTTTGGAAACACCATATATTTT	CSAVTGTGFGNTIYF
TRBV30	TRBJ1-2	NA	NA	TGTGCCTGCACAGGGAGTTCTGGCTATGGCTACACCTTC	CACTGSSGYGYTF
TRBV27	TRBJ1-4	NA	NA	TGTGCCAGCAGTGCGCAGGGGCTAGGGGAAAAACTGTTTTTT	CASSAQGLGEKLFF
TRBV7-2	TRBJ2-3	NA	NA	TGTGCCAGCAGCTTAGTGCTAGCACGCCGTGGGGATACGCAGTATTTT	CASSLVLARRGDTQYF
TRBV7-9	TRBJ2-7	NA	once	TGTGCCAGCAGCAGACACTTATTCCAGGGGGGTGACGAGCAGTACTTC	CASSRHLFQGGDEQYF
TRBV20-1	TRBJ1-1	NA	few	TGCAGTGCTAGAGATACCAGGTCTTCTGAAGCTTTCTTT	CSARDTRSSEAFF
TRBV7-3	TRBJ2-3	NA	few	TGTGCCAGCAGCTCACTAGCCGGAGATACGCAGTATTTT	CASSSLAGDTQYF
TRBV6-2/TRBV6-3	TRBJ2-1	TRBD2	few	TGTGCCAGCAGTTACACCACTAGCGGGAGACCCTACAATGAGCAGTTCTTC	CASSYTTSGRPYNEQFF
TRBV2	TRBJ1-5	NA	NA	TGTGCCAGCAGTGAAATAAGGGTGGGTCAGCCCCAGCATTTT	CASSEIRVGQPQHF
TRBV20-1	TRBJ2-1	TRBD2	NA	TGCAGTGCTGGGACTAGCGGAATCGGTCGCGCCCCCCAGTTCTTC	CSAGTSGIGRAPQFF
TRBV27	TRBJ2-7	NA	once	TGTGCCAGCAGTTCGACCTACGAGCAGTACTTC	CASSSTYEQYF
TRBV7-9	TRBJ2-2	NA	NA	TGTGCCAGCTCATCACACAGGCTCGGCGGGGAGCTGTTTTTT	CASSSHRLGGELFF
TRBV6-1	TRBJ2-5	NA	NA	TGTGCCAGCAGTGAGGGAAAAGAGACCCAGTACTTC	CASSEGKETQYF
TRBV7-8	TRBJ1-5	TRBD1	few	TGTGCCAGCAGTTTGCCGGACAGGGGGAATCAGCCCCAGCATTTT	CASSLPDRGNQPQHF